This TCR beta chain was identified in a study of cytomegalovirus exposure and HLA in healthy donors. PCR involved 60 Vbeta and 13 Jbeta primers. Sequenced by immunoSEQ multiplex PCR; TCRdb stores in-frame clones only, minus some. The table shows some 150,000 clones, with roughly 72% occurring only once. Notes on the study in general: Previously analyzed data showed that most TCR beta V segments were productive at a frequency of about 87% or about 30%. Investigators reported approximately 150 TCR beta chains as tied to cytomegalovirus.

Comment on this clone: What it recognizes is unknown.

Germline V gene lookup returns CDR1 SEHNR and CDR2 FQNEAQ (reference sequence). The CDR3 runs to 14 residues. Trimming removed 4 bases from V and 8 bases from J, with 17 bases in between. This receptor was identified in a woman in her twenties or thirties in good health and CMV-seropositive. The sequenced material came from PBMCs. The gene calls are TRBV7-9 and TRBJ1-2; no reliable D call. Written as DNA, the CDR3 is TGTGCCAGCAGCTCGATTCGGGTGGTTGAGGGCTACACCTTC. As protein: CASSSIRVVEGYTF.